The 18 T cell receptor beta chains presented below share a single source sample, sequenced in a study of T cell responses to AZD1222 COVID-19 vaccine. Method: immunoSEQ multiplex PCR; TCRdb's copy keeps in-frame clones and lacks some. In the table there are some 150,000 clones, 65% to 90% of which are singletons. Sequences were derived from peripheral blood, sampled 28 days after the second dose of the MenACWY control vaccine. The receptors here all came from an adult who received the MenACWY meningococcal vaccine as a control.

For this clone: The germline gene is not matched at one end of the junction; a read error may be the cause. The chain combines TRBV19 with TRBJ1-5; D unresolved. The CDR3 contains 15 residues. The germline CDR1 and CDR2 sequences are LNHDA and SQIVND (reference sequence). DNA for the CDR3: TGTGCCAGTCGTATAGGAGGGCCTAGCAATCAGCCCCAGCATTTT. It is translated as CASRIGGPSNQPQHF.

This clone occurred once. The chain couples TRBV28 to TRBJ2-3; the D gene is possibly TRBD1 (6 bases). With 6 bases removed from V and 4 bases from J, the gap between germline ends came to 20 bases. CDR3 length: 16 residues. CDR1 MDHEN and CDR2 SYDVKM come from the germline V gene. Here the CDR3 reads CASSTEQGRSPDTQYF. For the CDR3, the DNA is TGTGCCAGCAGCACTGAACAGGGTAGAAGCCCAGATACGCAGTATTTT.

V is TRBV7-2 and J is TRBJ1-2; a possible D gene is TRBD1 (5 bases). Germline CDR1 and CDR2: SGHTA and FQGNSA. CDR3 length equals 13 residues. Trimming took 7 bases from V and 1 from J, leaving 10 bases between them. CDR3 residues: CASTLRDNYGYTF. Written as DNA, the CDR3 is TGTGCCAGCACCCTCAGGGATAACTATGGCTACACCTTC.

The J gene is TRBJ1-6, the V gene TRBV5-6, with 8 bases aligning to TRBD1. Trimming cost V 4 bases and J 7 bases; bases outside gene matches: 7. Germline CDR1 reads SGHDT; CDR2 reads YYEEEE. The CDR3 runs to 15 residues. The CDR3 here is CASSLDQGANSPLHF. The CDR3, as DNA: TGTGCCAGCAGCCTTGATCAGGGGGCCAATTCACCCCTCCACTTT.

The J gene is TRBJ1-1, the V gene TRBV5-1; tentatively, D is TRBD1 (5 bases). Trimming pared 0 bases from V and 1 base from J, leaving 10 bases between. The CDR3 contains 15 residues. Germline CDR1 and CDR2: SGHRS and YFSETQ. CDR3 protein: CASSLDRGWNTEAFF. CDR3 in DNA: TGCGCCAGCAGCTTGGATCGGGGGTGGAACACTGAAGCTTTCTTT.

As DNA, the CDR3 is TGTGCCAGCAGCTTAGCAGCGGTCTCCTACAATGAGCAGTTCTTC. It is translated as CASSLAAVSYNEQFF. The gene calls are TRBV7-8 and TRBJ2-1, with D possibly being TRBD2 (5 bases). CDR3 length equals 15 residues. The V gene lost 0 bases and the J gene lost 0 bases, with 6 bases spanning the gap. Germline lookup yields CDR1 SGHVS and CDR2 FQNEAQ.

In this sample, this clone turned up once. The CDR3 sequence: CASSSLKDNYGYTF. The DNA for the CDR3 is TGTGCCAGCAGTTCGCTCAAGGATAACTATGGCTACACCTTC. The chain joins TRBV27 to TRBJ1-2, with unresolved D. The germline CDR1 and CDR2 sequences are MNHEY and SMNVEV (reference sequence). The CDR3 sequence is 14 residues long. Trimming cost V 4 bases and J 1 base, with 10 bases left between them.

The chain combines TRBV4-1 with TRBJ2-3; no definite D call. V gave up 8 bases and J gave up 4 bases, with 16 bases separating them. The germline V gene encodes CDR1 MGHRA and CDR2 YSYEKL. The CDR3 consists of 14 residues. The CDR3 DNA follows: TGCGCCAGCTCTCCCCAAGCCGTTGCAGATACGCAGTATTTT. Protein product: CASSPQAVADTQYF.

The CDR3 nucleotides read TGTGCCAGCAGCCCTAGCGGGGGGGCAGATGAGCAGTTCTTC. Translated: CASSPSGGADEQFF. V and J are TRBV5-5 and TRBJ2-1, with 12 bases that match TRBD2. Trimming removed 4 bases from V and 8 bases from J; junction bases left unmatched: 4. The CDR3 is 14 amino acids. The V gene's germline CDR1 is SGHKS and CDR2 YYEKEE (reference sequence).

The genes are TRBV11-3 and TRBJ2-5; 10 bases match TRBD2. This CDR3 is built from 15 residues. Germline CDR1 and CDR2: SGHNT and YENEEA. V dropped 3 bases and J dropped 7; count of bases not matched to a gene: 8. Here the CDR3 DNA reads TGTGCCAGCAGCTTGGGGACTAGCGATCGAGTGACCCAGTACTTC. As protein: CASSLGTSDRVTQYF.

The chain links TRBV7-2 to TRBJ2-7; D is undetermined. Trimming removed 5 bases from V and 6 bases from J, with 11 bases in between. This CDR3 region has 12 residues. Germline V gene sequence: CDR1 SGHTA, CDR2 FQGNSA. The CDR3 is CASSPRFFEQYF. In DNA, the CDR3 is TGTGCCAGCAGCCCCCGGTTCTTCGAGCAGTACTTC.

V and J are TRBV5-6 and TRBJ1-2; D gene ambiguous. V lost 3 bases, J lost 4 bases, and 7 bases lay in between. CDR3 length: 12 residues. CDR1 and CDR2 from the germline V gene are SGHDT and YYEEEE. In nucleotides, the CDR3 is TGTGCCAGCAGCTACGACTCCTATGGCTACACCTTC. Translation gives CASSYDSYGYTF.

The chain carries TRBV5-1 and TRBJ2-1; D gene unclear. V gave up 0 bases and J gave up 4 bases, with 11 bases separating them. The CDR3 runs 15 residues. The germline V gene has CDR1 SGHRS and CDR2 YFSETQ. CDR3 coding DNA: TGCGCCAGCAGCTTGGTAGCTGGCGGTTACAATGAGCAGTTCTTC. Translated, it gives CASSLVAGGYNEQFF.

This CDR3 is CASSRRQGYGYTF. The DNA of the CDR3 is TGTGCCAGCAGCCGGAGACAGGGCTATGGCTACACCTTC. This chain joins TRBV13 and TRBJ1-2, with 7 nucleotides matching TRBD1. V gave up 5 bases and J gave up 4 bases; unmatched junction bases: 4. Germline CDR1 reads PRHDT; CDR2 reads FYEKMQ (reference sequence). The CDR3 sequence is 13 residues long. The full variable domain, with the rest looked up from reference TRBV13 and TRBJ1-2, is AAGVIQSPRHLIKEKRETATLKCYPIPRHDTVYWYQQGPGQDPQFLISFYEKMQSDKGSIPDRFSAQQFSDYHSELNMSSLELGDSALYFCASSRRQGYGYTFGSGTRLTVV.

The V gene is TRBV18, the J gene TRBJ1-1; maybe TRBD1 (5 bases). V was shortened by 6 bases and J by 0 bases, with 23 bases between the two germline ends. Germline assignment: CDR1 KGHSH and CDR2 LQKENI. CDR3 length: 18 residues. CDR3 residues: CASSILALPEGMNTEAFF. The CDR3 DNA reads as TGTGCCAGCTCTATCCTGGCACTCCCTGAGGGGATGAACACTGAAGCTTTCTTT.

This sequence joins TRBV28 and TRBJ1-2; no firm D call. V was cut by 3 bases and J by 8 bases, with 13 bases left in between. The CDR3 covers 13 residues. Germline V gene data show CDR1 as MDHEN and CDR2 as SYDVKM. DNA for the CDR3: TGTGCCAGCAGTTTTCCCTCCAGAGAGGGCTACACCTTC. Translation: CASSFPSREGYTF.

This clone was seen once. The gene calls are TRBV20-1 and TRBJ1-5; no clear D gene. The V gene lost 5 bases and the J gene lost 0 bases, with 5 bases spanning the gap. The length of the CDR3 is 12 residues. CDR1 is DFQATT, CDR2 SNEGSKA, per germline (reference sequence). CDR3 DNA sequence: TGCAGTGCTCGTGGTAGCAATCAGCCCCAGCATTTT. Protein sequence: CSARGSNQPQHF.

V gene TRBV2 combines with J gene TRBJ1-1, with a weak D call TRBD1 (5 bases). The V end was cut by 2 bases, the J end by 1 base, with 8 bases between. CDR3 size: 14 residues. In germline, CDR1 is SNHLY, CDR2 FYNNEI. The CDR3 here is CASSEMQGNTEAFF. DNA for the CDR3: TGTGCCAGCAGTGAAATGCAGGGGAACACTGAAGCTTTCTTT.